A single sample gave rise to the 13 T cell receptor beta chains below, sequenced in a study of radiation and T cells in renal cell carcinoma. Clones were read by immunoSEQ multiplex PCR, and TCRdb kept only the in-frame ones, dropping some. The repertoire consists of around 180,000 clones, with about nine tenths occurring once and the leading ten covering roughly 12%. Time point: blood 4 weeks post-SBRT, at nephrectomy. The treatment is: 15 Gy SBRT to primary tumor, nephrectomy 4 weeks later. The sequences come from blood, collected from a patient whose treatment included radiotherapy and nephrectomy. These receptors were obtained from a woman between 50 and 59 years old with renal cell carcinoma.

Written as DNA, the CDR3 is TGTGCCAGCAGCTTTTCGACCTATGGCTACACCTTC. This codes for CASSFSTYGYTF. V is TRBV7-2 and J is TRBJ1-2; no clear D gene. The length of the CDR3 is 12 residues. Trimming left V 3 bases short and J 4 bases short, with 6 bases between. Germline CDR1 and CDR2: SGHTA and FQGNSA.

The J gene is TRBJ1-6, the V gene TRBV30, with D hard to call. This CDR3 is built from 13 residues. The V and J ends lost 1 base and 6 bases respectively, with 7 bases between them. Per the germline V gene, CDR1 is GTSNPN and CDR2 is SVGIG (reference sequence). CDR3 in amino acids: CAWSEAPNSPLHF. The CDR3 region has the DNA TGTGCCTGGAGTGAGGCTCCTAATTCACCCCTCCACTTT.

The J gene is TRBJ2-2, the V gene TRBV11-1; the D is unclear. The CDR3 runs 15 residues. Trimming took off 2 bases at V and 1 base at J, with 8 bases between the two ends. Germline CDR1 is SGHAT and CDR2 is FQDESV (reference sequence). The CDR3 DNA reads TGTGCCAGCAGCTTATATACAGAGAACACCGGGGAGCTGTTTTTT. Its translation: CASSLYTENTGELFF. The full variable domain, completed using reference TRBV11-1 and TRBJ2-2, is EAEVAQSPRYKITEKSQAVAFWCDPISGHATLYWYRQILGQGPELLVQFQDESVVDDSQLPKDRFSAERLKGVDSTLKIQPAELGDSAMYLCASSLYTENTGELFFGEGSRLTVL.

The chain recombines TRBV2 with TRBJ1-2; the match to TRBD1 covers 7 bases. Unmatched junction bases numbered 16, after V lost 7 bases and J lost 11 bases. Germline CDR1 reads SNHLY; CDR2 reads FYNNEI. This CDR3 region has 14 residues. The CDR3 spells CASILDTQGVSYTF. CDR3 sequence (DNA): TGTGCCAGCATACTAGACACCCAGGGGGTGAGTTACACCTTC.

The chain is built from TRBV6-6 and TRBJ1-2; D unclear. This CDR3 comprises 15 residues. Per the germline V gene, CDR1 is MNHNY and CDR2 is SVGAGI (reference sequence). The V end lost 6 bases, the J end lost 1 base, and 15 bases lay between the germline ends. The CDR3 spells CASSSNPDGNYGYTF. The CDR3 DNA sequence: TGTGCCAGCAGCTCAAACCCGGACGGTAACTATGGCTACACCTTC.

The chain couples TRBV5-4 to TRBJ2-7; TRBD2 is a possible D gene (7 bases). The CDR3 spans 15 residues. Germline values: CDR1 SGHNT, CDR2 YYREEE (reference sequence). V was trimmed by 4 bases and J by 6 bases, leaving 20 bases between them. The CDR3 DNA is TGTGCCAGCAGCGTGACCCGAGGGGGGGCGGGCGAGCAGTACTTC. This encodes CASSVTRGGAGEQYF.

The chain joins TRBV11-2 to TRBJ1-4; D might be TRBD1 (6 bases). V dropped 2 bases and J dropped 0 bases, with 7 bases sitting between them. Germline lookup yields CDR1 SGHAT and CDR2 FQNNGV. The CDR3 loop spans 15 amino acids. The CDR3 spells CASSLRTATNEKLFF. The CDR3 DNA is TGTGCCAGCAGCTTACGGACAGCAACTAATGAAAAACTGTTTTTT.

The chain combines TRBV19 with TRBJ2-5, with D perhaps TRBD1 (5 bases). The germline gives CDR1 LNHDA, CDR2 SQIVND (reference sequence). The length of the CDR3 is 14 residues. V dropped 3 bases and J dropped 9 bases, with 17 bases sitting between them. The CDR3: CASSMADNGLAQYF. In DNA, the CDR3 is TGTGCCAGTAGTATGGCGGACAACGGGTTGGCCCAGTACTTC. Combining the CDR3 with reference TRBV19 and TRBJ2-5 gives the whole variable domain DGGITQSPKYLFRKEGQNVTLSCEQNLNHDAMYWYRQDPGQGLRLIYYSQIVNDFQKGDIAEGYSVSREKKESFPLTVTSAQKNPTAFYLCASSMADNGLAQYFGPGTRLLVL.

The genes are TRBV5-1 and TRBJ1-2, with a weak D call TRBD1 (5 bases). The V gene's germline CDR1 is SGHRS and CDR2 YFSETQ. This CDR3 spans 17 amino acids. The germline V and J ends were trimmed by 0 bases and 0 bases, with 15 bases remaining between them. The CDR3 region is CASSLANGALSNYGYTF. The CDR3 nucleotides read TGCGCCAGCAGCTTGGCCAACGGGGCCCTCTCTAACTATGGCTACACCTTC.

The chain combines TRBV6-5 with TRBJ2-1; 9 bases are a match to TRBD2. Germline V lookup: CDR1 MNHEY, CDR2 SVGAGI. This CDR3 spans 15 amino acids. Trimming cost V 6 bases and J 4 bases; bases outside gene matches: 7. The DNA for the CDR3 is TGTGCCAGCAGAGTTGCTAGCGGGGTATACAATGAGCAGTTCTTC. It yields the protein CASRVASGVYNEQFF.

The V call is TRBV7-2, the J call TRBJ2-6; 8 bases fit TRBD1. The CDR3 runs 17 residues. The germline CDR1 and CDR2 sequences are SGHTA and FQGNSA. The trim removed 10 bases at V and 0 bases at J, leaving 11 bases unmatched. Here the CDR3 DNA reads TGTGCCACAAGTTTTCAGGGGGCTCACTCTGGGGCCAACGTCCTGACTTTC. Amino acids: CATSFQGAHSGANVLTF.

The CDR3 nucleotides read TGTGCCAGCAGCTTAGATCTCGGGGTAAATGGCTACACCTTC. Translated: CASSLDLGVNGYTF. V usage is TRBV7-2 and J usage is TRBJ1-2; D remains ambiguous. From germline, CDR1 is SGHTA and CDR2 FQGNSA. This CDR3 has 14 residues. V lost 1 base, J lost 6 bases, and 12 bases lay in between.

The CDR3 here is CASSLAGGDQPQHF. The CDR3 coding sequence is TGTGCCAGCAGCCTTGCTGGGGGAGATCAGCCCCAGCATTTT. The chain carries TRBV5-6 and TRBJ1-5, with D possibly TRBD1 on 5 matching bases. V was pared by 4 bases and J by 5 bases, with 13 bases between. The CDR3 length is 14 residues. The germline gives CDR1 SGHDT, CDR2 YYEEEE.